This T cell receptor (beta chain) was found in a study of post-analysis software for immune sequencing data. Study-level results: Patients used five TRBV segments, including TRBV5-6, TRBV5-1 and TRBV20-1, more often than controls. Compared with controls, patients showed significantly lower normalized Chao1 diversity.

Unique molecular identifiers tagged the TCR beta cDNA libraries. TCRdb processed the PCR reads anew with MiXCR; each CDR3 protein has one entry. The sample shows around 400,000 distinct CDR3 sequences, 35% to 45% of them seen only once. The CDR3 is made up of 14 amino acids. From germline, CDR1 is SGHAT and CDR2 FQDESV (reference sequence). The ends were cut back, 3 bases at V and 7 bases at J, with 13 bases in the middle. This clonotype has only a few counts. The antigen remains unidentified. Sequenced: blood. The TCR originated in a girl aged 2 to 9 with multiple sclerosis. The chain couples TRBV11-1 to TRBJ2-1; D is unclear. In nucleotides, the CDR3 is TGTGCCAGCAGCTTTTCTCGGCCCGCGAATGAGCAGTTCTTC. This sequence encodes CASSFSRPANEQFF. The complete variable domain, with remaining parts taken from reference TRBV11-1 and TRBJ2-1, reads EAEVAQSPRYKITEKSQAVAFWCDPISGHATLYWYRQILGQGPELLVQFQDESVVDDSQLPKDRFSAERLKGVDSTLKIQPAELGDSAMYLCASSFSRPANEQFFGPGTRLTVL.